The 26 T cell receptor beta chains below come from one sample, sequenced in a study of PD-L1 blockade in urothelial cancer. The method was immunoSEQ multiplex PCR; TCRdb's version includes in-frame clones alone and lacks a portion of them. The table shows approximately 52,000 clones, with 85% occurring only once. Time point in this sample: pretreatment peripheral blood. Sequencing used PBMCs, obtained around atezolizumab (anti-PD-L1) treatment. The receptors come from a man aged 70 or older with urothelial cancer.

The V call is TRBV7-2, the J call TRBJ1-4, with no clear D. The germline CDR1 and CDR2 sequences are SGHTA and FQGNSA. V dropped 5 bases and J dropped 8 bases, with 18 bases sitting between them. This CDR3 has 15 residues. CDR3 nucleotides: TGTGCCAGCAGCCCCGAGGCGGGGAGTCCGGAAAAACTGTTTTTT. It encodes CASSPEAGSPEKLFF.

This clone turned up a few times. The rearrangement uses TRBV5-4 and TRBJ2-1; 9 bases align to TRBD2. V lost 3 bases to trimming and J lost 0 bases; unmatched junction nucleotides: 10. The CDR3 is 18 residues long. The germline CDR1 and CDR2 sequences are SGHNT and YYREEE (reference sequence). CDR3 nucleotide sequence: TGTGCCAGCAGCTGGCGGCTAGCGGGAAACTCCTCCTACAATGAGCAGTTCTTC. This translates into CASSWRLAGNSSYNEQFF.

The chain is built from TRBV2 and TRBJ1-2; a weak D match, TRBD1 (6 bases). CDR1 is SNHLY, CDR2 FYNNEI, per germline. The V end lost 7 bases, the J end lost 7 bases, and 16 bases lay between the germline ends. This CDR3 is built from 13 residues. The CDR3 DNA reads as TGTGCCAGCACCTACTCGGACAGAATTGGCTACACCTTC. Translated: CASTYSDRIGYTF.

This clone was seen a single time. The chain employs TRBV7-9 and TRBJ1-3; 7 bases map to TRBD1. There are 17 residues in the CDR3. In germline, CDR1 is SEHNR, CDR2 FQNEAQ (reference sequence). With 0 bases clipped from V and 0 bases from J, the junction kept 5 bases outside the gene matches. CDR3 sequence: CASSLASQGSSGNTIYF. DNA for the CDR3: TGTGCCAGCAGCTTAGCCTCACAGGGGTCCTCTGGAAACACCATATATTTT.

The chain has TRBV5-4 and TRBJ2-1, with TRBD2 as a possible D gene (8 bases). There are 15 residues in the CDR3. The V end was cut by 0 bases, the J end by 8 bases, with 15 bases between. CDR1 is SGHNT and CDR2 is YYREEE in the germline V gene (reference sequence). CDR3 protein: CASSLVSGTADEQFF. CDR3 nucleotide sequence: TGTGCCAGCAGCTTGGTTAGCGGGACAGCGGATGAGCAGTTCTTC.

V and J are TRBV5-1 and TRBJ2-3; weak D call: TRBD2 (6 bases). The CDR3 has 15 residues. V lost 4 bases, J lost 2 bases, and 14 bases lay in between. Per the germline V gene, CDR1 is SGHRS and CDR2 is YFSETQ. CDR3 amino acids: CASSMYREPTDTQYF. The CDR3 nucleotides are TGCGCCAGCAGCATGTACCGGGAGCCCACAGATACGCAGTATTTT. Looking up the rest from reference TRBV5-1 and TRBJ2-3 gives the full variable domain: KAGVTQTPRYLIKTRGQQVTLSCSPISGHRSVSWYQQTPGQGLQFLFEYFSETQRNKGNFPGRFSGRQFSNSRSEMNVSTLELGDSALYLCASSMYREPTDTQYFGPGTRLTVL.

In its sample, this clone was seen once. The gene calls are TRBV27 and TRBJ2-2, with D tentatively TRBD1 (5 bases). The germline CDR1 and CDR2 sequences are MNHEY and SMNVEV (reference sequence). The CDR3 has 15 residues. Trimming removed 8 bases from V and 3 bases from J, with 16 bases in between. The CDR3 nucleotides are TGTGCCAGCGGATCCGACAGCCCGGACACCGGGGAGCTGTTTTTT. It codes for CASGSDSPDTGELFF.

This rearrangement joins TRBV27 to TRBJ2-7, with TRBD2 matching 11 bases. Germline CDR1 MNHEY, CDR2 SMNVEV (reference sequence). The J segment lost 1 base and the V segment lost 5 bases, leaving 7 bases of the junction unmatched. The CDR3 sequence is 16 residues long. The CDR3 loop reads CASSPGTSGISYEQYF. The CDR3 DNA reads as TGTGCCAGCAGTCCTGGGACTAGCGGAATATCCTACGAGCAGTACTTC.

V usage is TRBV4-1 and J usage is TRBJ1-2; D is unclear. The CDR3 is 13 residues long. CDR1 is MGHRA and CDR2 is YSYEKL in the germline V gene. Trimming left V 7 bases short and J 5 bases short, with 14 bases between. CDR3 nucleotide sequence: TGCGCCAGCACCCAGGTGGAGGGTTATGGCTACACCTTC. This sequence encodes CASTQVEGYGYTF.

This clone has just a few counts. The J gene is TRBJ1-4, the V gene TRBV2; 7 bases align to TRBD1. Per the germline V gene, CDR1 is SNHLY and CDR2 is FYNNEI. The CDR3 contains 15 residues. J lost 8 bases, V lost 3 bases, and 9 bases had no gene match. CDR3 in amino acids: CASSDEEGAREKLFF. The CDR3 DNA reads TGTGCCAGCAGTGACGAGGAGGGGGCGAGGGAAAAACTGTTTTTT.

The chain joins TRBV7-3 to TRBJ2-2; 11 bases fit TRBD1. Germline values: CDR1 SGHTA, CDR2 FQGTGA. There are 17 residues in the CDR3. V lost 5 bases, J lost 4 bases, and 9 bases stayed unmatched. The CDR3, as DNA: TGTGCCAGCAGCCCCCGGGGGGACAGGGGGTTCACCGGGGAGCTGTTTTTT. Residues: CASSPRGDRGFTGELFF.

With respect to this clone: At one boundary the junction diverges from the germline segment, which might be a read error. V is TRBV9 and J is TRBJ1-1, with a weak D call TRBD1 (5 bases). The CDR3 runs to 15 residues. Germline CDR1 reads SGDLS; CDR2 reads YYNGEE. This CDR3 is CASSVSDRLNTETFF. CDR3 in DNA: TGTGCCAGCAGCGTGAGCGACAGACTGAACACTGAAACTTTCTTT. Full variable domain (missing parts from reference TRBV9 and TRBJ1-1): DSGVTQTPKHLITATGQRVTLRCSPRSGDLSVYWYQQSLDQGLQFLIQYYNGEERAKGNILERFSAQQFPDLHSELNLSSLELGDSALYFCASSVSDRLNTETFFGQGTRLTVV.

V gene TRBV6-1 combines with J gene TRBJ1-5, with D possibly being TRBD1 (5 bases). V was cut by 3 bases and J by 3 bases, with 9 bases left in between. CDR1 is MNHNS and CDR2 is SASEGT in the germline V gene. The CDR3 sequence is 14 residues long. CDR3 coding DNA: TGTGCCAGCAGTGAGGGGGGACCCAATCAGCCCCAGCATTTT. This codes for CASSEGGPNQPQHF.

The genes are TRBV7-2 and TRBJ1-3, with TRBD1 as a possible D gene (6 bases). CDR3 size: 16 residues. The V end lost 5 bases, the J end lost 5 bases, and 19 bases lay between the germline ends. Germline CDR1 reads SGHTA; CDR2 reads FQGNSA. CDR3 in DNA: TGTGCCAGCAGCCCGATGGGACACGCTCGGCGAAACACCATATATTTT. This sequence encodes CASSPMGHARRNTIYF.

The chain couples TRBV18 to TRBJ2-1, with 10 bases matching TRBD2. The CDR3 extends over 16 amino acids. Germline V gene sequence: CDR1 KGHSH, CDR2 LQKENI. V was pared by 3 bases and J by 12 bases, with 14 bases of the junction left unmatched. In DNA, the CDR3 is TGTGCCAGCTCACCGGTGTGGGCTAGCGGGAGTCTTGGGCAGTTCTTC. This codes for CASSPVWASGSLGQFF.

J is TRBJ1-1 and V is TRBV10-3; 7 bases line up with TRBD1. Germline lookup yields CDR1 ENHRY and CDR2 SYGVKD. The CDR3 has 14 residues. The ends lost 8 bases at V and 6 bases at J; junction bases unmatched: 12. The DNA for the CDR3 is TGTGCCATCCGGGACAGCGGGGGCAACGCTGAAGCTTTCTTT. Protein: CAIRDSGGNAEAFF.

The CDR3 nucleotides are TGTGCCAGCACCCAACCGGGCGGACTAGCGGGATTAAGCTCCTACAATGAGCAGTTCTTC. Amino acids: CASTQPGGLAGLSSYNEQFF. This chain connects TRBV5-4 to TRBJ2-1, with TRBD2 matching over 12 bases. Germline trimming cut 6 bases from V and 0 bases from J; bases unmatched to any gene: 16. The CDR3 spans 20 residues. Germline CDR1 is SGHNT and CDR2 is YYREEE (reference sequence).

The chain combines TRBV5-1 with TRBJ2-1; 7 nucleotides agree with TRBD1. Germline loops: CDR1 SGHRS, CDR2 YFSETQ. V dropped 4 bases and J dropped 5; count of bases not matched to a gene: 3. The CDR3 has 13 residues. CDR3 nucleotides: TGCGCCAGCAGCCCAGGACAGGACAATGAGCAGTTCTTC. It encodes CASSPGQDNEQFF.

This sequence joins TRBV5-1 and TRBJ2-1, with 12 bases fitting TRBD2. V shed 4 bases and J 3 bases; nucleotides not matched to a gene: 14. CDR3 length: 19 residues. The germline V gene encodes CDR1 SGHRS and CDR2 YFSETQ. The CDR3, as DNA: TGCGCCAGCAGCGTCGACAGGGGGCTAGCGGGAGGGTTCTACAATGAGCAGTTCTTC. Translating it yields CASSVDRGLAGGFYNEQFF.

The chain recombines TRBV5-1 with TRBJ1-3, with 10 bases that match TRBD1. Trimming cost V 6 bases and J 1 base; bases outside gene matches: 4. The V gene's germline CDR1 is SGHRS and CDR2 YFSETQ. This CDR3 region has 15 residues. CDR3 sequence (DNA): TGCGCCAGCACGCGGGACAGGGGATCTGGAAACACCATATATTTT. Translation gives CASTRDRGSGNTIYF.

The chain links TRBV30 to TRBJ2-1; 12 positions match TRBD2. This CDR3 is built from 16 residues. CDR1 and CDR2 from the germline V gene are GTSNPN and SVGIG (reference sequence). The V and J ends lost 2 bases and 6 bases, in that order; junction bases with no gene match: 8. CDR3 DNA sequence: TGTGCCTGGAGTCCTAGCGGGAGGGTTCCGGGCAATGAGCAGTTCTTC. It yields the protein CAWSPSGRVPGNEQFF.

This clone has a single count. In DNA, the CDR3 is TGTGCCAGCAGCCCCGCCGGCGGTTTTGCCCCCTACGAGCAGTACTTC. It codes for CASSPAGGFAPYEQYF. The rearrangement joins TRBV21-1 to TRBJ2-7; TRBD2 is the table's D call and was not checked against the DNA. TRBV21-1 is marked as a pseudogene. The CDR3 contains 16 residues.

The gene calls are TRBV20-1 and TRBJ1-2, with D unresolved. V was cut by 0 bases and J by 6 bases, with 5 bases left in between. CDR3 length equals 11 residues. The germline V gene has CDR1 DFQATT and CDR2 SNEGSKA (reference sequence). CDR3 in amino acids: CSARDRDGYTF. Written as DNA, the CDR3 is TGCAGTGCTAGAGATCGAGATGGCTACACCTTC.

This clone came up a few times. The chain is built from TRBV28 and TRBJ1-1; 7 nucleotides align to TRBD1. The V gene end was trimmed by 6 bases and the J gene end by 5 bases; junction bases not matched to a gene: 6. The CDR3 contains 13 residues. The germline V gene encodes CDR1 MDHEN and CDR2 SYDVKM. CDR3: CASSPVTGTEAFF. CDR3 coding DNA: TGTGCCAGCAGCCCTGTGACAGGGACTGAAGCTTTCTTT.

The V call is TRBV4-1, the J call TRBJ1-2; the D is unclear. This CDR3 spans 14 amino acids. The V and J ends lost 0 bases and 3 bases respectively, with 8 bases between them. The germline V gene encodes CDR1 MGHRA and CDR2 YSYEKL. CDR3 nucleotides: TGCGCCAGCAGCCAAGAGGGCAGTCACTATGGCTACACCTTC. It is translated as CASSQEGSHYGYTF.

The CDR3 nucleotides are TGTGCCAGTAGTAAGGGGACAGGGAGCACAGATACGCAGTATTTT. Translation gives CASSKGTGSTDTQYF. The gene calls are TRBV19 and TRBJ2-3; the match to TRBD1 covers 9 bases. J was trimmed by 0 bases and V by 4 bases; bases with no gene match: 2. The germline gives CDR1 LNHDA, CDR2 SQIVND (reference sequence). The CDR3 contains 15 residues.